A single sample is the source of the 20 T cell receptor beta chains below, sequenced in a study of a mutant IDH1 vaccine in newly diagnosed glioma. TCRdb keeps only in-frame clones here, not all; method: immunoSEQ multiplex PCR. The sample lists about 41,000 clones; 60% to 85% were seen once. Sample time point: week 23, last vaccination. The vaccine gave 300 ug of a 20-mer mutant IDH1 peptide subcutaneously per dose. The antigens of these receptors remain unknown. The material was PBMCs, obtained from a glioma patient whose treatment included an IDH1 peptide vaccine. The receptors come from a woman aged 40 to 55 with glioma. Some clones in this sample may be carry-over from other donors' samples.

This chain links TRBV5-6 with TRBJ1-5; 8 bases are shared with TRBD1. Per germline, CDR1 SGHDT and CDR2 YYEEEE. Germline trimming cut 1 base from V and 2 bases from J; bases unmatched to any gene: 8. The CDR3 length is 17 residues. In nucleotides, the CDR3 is TGTGCCAGCAGCTTGAGGACAGGGTTTGTAGGCAATCAGCCCCAGCATTTT. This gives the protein CASSLRTGFVGNQPQHF.

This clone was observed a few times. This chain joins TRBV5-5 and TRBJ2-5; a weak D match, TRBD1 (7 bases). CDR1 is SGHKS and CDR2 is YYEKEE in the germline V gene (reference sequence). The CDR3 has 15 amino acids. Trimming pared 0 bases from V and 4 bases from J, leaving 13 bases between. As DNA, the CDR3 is TGTGCCAGCAGCTTGGCCTACAGGGGAGGAGAGACCCAGTACTTC. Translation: CASSLAYRGGETQYF.

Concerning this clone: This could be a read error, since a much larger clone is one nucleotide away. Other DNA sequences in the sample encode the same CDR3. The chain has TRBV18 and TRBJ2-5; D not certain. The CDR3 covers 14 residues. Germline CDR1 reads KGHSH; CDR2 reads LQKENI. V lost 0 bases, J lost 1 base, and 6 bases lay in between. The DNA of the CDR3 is TGTGCCAGCTCACCACCGGGGATCCAAGAGACCCAGTACTTC. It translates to CASSPPGIQETQYF. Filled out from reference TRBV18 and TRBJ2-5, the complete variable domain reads NAGVMQNPRHLVRRRGQEARLRCSPMKGHSHVYWYRQLPEEGLKFMVYLQKENIIDESGMPKERFSAEFPKEGPSILRIQQVVRGDSAAYFCASSPPGIQETQYFGPGTRLLVL.

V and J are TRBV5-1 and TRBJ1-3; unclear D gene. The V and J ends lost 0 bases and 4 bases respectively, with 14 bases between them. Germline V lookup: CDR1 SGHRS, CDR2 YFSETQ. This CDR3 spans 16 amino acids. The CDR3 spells CASSLDRRSPGNTIYF. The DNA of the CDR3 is TGCGCCAGCAGCTTGGATAGGCGGTCCCCAGGAAACACCATATATTTT.

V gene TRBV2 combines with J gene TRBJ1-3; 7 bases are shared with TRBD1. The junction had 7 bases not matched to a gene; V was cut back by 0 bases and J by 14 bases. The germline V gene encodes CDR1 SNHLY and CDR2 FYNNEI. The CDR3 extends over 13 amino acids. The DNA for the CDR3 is TGTGCCAGCAGTGAAGCGCTTCCGGGACAGCTATATTTT. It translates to CASSEALPGQLYF.

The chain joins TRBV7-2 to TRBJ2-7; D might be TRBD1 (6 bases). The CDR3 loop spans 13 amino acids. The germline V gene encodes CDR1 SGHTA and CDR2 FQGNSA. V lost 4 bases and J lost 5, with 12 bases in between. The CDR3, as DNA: TGTGCCAGCAGCTCAACAGGGCTGCACGAGCAGTACTTC. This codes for CASSSTGLHEQYF.

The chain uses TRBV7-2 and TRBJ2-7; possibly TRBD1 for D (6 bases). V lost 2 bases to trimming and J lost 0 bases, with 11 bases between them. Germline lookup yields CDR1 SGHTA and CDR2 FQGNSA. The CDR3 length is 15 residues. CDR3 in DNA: TGTGCCAGCAGCTTAACAGGGCTTAACTCCTACGAGCAGTACTTC. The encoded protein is CASSLTGLNSYEQYF.

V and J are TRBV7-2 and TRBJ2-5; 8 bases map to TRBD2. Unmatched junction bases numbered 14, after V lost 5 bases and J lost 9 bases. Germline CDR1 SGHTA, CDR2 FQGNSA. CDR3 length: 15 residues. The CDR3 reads CASSPVAGPSEAQYF. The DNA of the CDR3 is TGTGCCAGCAGCCCGGTAGCGGGGCCCAGTGAGGCCCAGTACTTC.

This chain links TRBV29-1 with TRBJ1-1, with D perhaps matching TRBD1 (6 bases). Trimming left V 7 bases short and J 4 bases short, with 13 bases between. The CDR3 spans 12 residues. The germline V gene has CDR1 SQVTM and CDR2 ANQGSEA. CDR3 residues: CSAVRGRTEAFF. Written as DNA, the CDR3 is TGCAGCGCCGTCAGGGGTCGCACTGAAGCTTTCTTT.

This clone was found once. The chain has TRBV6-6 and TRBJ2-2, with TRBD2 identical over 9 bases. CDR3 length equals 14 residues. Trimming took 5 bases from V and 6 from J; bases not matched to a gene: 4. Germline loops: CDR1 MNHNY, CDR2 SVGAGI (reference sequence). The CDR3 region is CASSVAGEAGELFF. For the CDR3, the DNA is TGTGCCAGCAGTGTAGCGGGAGAAGCCGGGGAGCTGTTTTTT.

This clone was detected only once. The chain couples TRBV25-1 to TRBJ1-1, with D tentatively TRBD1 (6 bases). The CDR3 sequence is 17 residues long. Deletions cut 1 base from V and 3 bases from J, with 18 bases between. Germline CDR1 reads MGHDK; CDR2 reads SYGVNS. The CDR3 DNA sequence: TGTGCCAGCAGTGAATCCAGGGGACCTTGGTGGGACACTGAAGCTTTCTTT. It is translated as CASSESRGPWWDTEAFF.

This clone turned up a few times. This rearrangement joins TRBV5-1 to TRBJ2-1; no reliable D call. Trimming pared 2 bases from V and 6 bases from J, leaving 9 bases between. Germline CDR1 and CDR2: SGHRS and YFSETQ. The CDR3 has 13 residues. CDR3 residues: CASSFLAPNEQFF. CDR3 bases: TGCGCCAGCAGCTTCTTGGCGCCCAATGAGCAGTTCTTC.

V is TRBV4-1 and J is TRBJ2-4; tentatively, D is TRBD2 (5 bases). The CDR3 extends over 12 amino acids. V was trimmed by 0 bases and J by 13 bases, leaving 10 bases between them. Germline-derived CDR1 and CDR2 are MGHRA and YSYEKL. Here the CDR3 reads CASSQDRTLQYF. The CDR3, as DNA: TGCGCCAGCAGCCAAGATAGGACTCTCCAGTACTTC.

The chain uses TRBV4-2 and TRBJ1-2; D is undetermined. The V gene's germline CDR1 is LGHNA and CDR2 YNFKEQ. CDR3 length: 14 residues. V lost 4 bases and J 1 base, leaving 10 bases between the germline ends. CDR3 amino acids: CASSRLGNNYGYTF. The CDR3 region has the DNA TGTGCCAGCAGCCGACTGGGAAATAACTATGGCTACACCTTC.

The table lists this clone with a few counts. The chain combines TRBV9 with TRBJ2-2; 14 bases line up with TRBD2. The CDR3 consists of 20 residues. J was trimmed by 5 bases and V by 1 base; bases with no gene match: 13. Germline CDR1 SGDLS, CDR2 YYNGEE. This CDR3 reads CASSVTPGTSGGAPTGELFF. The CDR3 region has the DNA TGTGCCAGCAGCGTAACCCCTGGGACTAGCGGGGGCGCCCCAACCGGGGAGCTGTTTTTT.

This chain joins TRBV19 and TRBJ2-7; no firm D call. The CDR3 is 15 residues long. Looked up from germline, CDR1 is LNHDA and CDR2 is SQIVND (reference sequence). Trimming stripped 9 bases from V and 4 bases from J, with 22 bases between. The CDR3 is CARPGPNAWGYEQYF. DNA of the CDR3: TGTGCCAGACCCGGCCCCAATGCCTGGGGTTACGAGCAGTACTTC. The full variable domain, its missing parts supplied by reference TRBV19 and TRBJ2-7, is DGGITQSPKYLFRKEGQNVTLSCEQNLNHDAMYWYRQDPGQGLRLIYYSQIVNDFQKGDIAEGYSVSREKKESFPLTVTSAQKNPTAFYLCARPGPNAWGYEQYFGPGTRLTVT.

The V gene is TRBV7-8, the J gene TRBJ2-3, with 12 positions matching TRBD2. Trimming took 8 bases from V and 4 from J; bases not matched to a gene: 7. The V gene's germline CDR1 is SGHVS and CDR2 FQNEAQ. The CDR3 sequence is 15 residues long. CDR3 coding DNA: TGTGCCAGCGGGAGGACTAGCGGGGTGGCAGATACGCAGTATTTT. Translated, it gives CASGRTSGVADTQYF. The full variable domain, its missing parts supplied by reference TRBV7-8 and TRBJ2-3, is GAGVSQSPRYKVAKRGQDVALRCDPISGHVSLFWYQQALGQGPEFLTYFQNEAQLDKSGLPSDRFFAERPEGSVSTLKIQRTQQEDSAVYLCASGRTSGVADTQYFGPGTRLTVL.

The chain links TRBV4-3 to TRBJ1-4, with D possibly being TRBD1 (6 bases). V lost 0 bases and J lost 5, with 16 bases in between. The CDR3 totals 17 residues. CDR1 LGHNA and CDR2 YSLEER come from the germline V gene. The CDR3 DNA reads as TGCGCCAGCAGCCAAGAGGTGAACATACAGGGAAATGAAAAACTGTTTTTT. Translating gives CASSQEVNIQGNEKLFF.

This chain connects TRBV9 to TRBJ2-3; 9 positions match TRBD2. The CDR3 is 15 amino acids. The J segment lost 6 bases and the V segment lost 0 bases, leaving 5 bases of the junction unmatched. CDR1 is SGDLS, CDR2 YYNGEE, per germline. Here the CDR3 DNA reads TGTGCCAGCAGCGTAGAGCTAGCGGGGACCGATACGCAGTATTTT. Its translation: CASSVELAGTDTQYF.

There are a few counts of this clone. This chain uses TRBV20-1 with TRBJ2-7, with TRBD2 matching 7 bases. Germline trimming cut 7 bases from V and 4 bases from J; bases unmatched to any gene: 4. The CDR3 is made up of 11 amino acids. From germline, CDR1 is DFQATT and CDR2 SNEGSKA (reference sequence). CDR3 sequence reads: CSGGGLYEQYF. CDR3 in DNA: TGCAGTGGGGGGGGGTTATACGAGCAGTACTTC.